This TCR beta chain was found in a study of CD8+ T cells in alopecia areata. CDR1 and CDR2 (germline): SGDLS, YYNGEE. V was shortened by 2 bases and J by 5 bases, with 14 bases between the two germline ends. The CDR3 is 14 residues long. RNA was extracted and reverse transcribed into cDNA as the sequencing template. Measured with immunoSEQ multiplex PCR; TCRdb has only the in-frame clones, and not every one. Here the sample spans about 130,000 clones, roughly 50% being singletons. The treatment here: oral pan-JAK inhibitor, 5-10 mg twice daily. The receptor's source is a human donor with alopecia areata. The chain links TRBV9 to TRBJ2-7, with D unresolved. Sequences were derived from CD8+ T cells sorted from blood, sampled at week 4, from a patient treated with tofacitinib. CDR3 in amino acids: CASSVTFRHDEQYF. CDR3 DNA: TGTGCCAGCAGCGTGACGTTTCGGCACGACGAGCAGTACTTC.